This note documents a single TCR beta chain sequence. No antigen is known for it. This sample is drawn from a study of shared clonotypes between healthy human individuals. Study overall: The plates for each donor numbered three CD4 naive, three CD4 memory, two CD8 naive and one CD8 memory. General study results and limits: Clonotypes which were not shared had lower generation probabilities than clonotypes that all four donors shared.

The method was immunoSEQ multiplex PCR; TCRdb's version includes in-frame clones alone and lacks a portion of them. The sample has about a million clones; roughly 80% are singletons. CDR1 is SQVTM and CDR2 is ANQGSEA in the germline V gene. V was cut by 5 bases and J by 2 bases, with 16 bases left in between. The CDR3 spans 14 residues. The sequencing sample was made of memory CD4+ T cells from PBMCs. As to subset: CD45RA-negative fraction. V usage is TRBV29-1 and J usage is TRBJ2-7; perhaps TRBD2 as D (5 bases). This clonotype was obtained from a man aged 18 to 35 in good health. Some clones in this sample may be carry-over from other donors' samples. The CDR3 is CSVSERPSAYEQYF. The CDR3 nucleotides are TGCAGCGTTTCGGAGCGGCCCTCCGCCTACGAGCAGTACTTC.